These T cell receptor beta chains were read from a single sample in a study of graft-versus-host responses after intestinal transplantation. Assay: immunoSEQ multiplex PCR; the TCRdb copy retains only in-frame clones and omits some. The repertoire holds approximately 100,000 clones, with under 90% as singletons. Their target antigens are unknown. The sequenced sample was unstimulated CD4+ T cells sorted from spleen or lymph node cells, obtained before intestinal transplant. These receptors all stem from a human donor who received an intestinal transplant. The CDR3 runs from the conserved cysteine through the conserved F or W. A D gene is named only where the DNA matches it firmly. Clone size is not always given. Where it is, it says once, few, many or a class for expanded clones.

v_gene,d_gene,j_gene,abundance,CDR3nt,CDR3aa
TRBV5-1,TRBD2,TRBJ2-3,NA,TGCGCCAGCAGCCCTAGCGGGGGTGGCACAGATACGCAGTATTTT,CASSPSGGGTDTQYF
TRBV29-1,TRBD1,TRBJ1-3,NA,TGCAGCGTGCAGGGGGCGCGAGGAAACACCATATATTTT,CSVQGARGNTIYF
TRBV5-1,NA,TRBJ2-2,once,TGCGCCAGCAGCTTCACCGAGAGGAACACCGGGGAGCTGTTTTTT,CASSFTERNTGELFF
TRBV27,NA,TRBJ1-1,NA,TGTGCCAGCAGTTCTCAGATGAACACTGAAGCTTTCTTT,CASSSQMNTEAFF
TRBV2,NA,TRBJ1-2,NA,TGTGCCAGCAGCCCCGGAGAATCCCCCCGTGGCTACACCTTC,CASSPGESPRGYTF
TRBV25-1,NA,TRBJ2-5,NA,TGTGCCAGCAGTGTGGCAGGGTCGGTTGAGACCCAGTACTTC,CASSVAGSVETQYF
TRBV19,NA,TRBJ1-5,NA,TGTGCCAGTAGTATTCCCCTTGAAGGGGTCAGCAATCAGCCCCAGCATTTT,CASSIPLEGVSNQPQHF
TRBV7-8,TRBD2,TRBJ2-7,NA,TGTGCCAGCAGCCAGACTAGCGGGGGGTCCTACGAGCAGTACTTC,CASSQTSGGSYEQYF
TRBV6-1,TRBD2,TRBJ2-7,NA,TGTGCCAGCAGTGAAAGTATCGCTAGCGGAACCTACGAGCAGTACTTC,CASSESIASGTYEQYF
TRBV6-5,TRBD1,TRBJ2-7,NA,TGTGCCAGCAGAGACAGGGGGTACGAGCAGTACTTC,CASRDRGYEQYF
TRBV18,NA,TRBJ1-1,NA,TGTGCCAGCTCACCGCTAGGGGGGGAGAACACTGAAGCTTTCTTT,CASSPLGGENTEAFF
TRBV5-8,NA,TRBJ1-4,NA,TGTGCCAGCAGCTTGTATGATGAAAAACTGTTTTTT,CASSLYDEKLFF
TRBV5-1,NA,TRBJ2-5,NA,TGCGCCAGCAGCTTGGGTGGGGCCGTGGAGACCCAGTACTTC,CASSLGGAVETQYF